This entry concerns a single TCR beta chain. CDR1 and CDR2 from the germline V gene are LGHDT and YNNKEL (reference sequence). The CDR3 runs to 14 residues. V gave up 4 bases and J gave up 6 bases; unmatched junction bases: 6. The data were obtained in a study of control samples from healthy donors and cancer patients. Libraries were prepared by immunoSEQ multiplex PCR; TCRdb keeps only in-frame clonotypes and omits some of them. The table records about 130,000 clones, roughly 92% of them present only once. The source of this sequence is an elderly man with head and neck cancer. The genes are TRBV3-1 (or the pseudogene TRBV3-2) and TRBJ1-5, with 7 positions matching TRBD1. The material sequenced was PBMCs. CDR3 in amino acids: CASSPTGVVQPQHF. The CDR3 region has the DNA TGTGCCAGCAGCCCAACAGGGGTAGTTCAGCCCCAGCATTTT.